This T cell receptor beta chain was captured by sequencing in a study of blood T cells in healthy people across ages. For the second PCR, which ran for roughly 6 to 12 cycles, a sample-barcoded 5' primer and a J-beta primer mix were used. Each sample provided no less than 2.5 million CDR3-containing paired-end reads. TCRdb re-derived calls from the 5' RACE reads in MiXCR, one entry per CDR3 protein. The table includes approximately 690,000 distinct CDR3 sequences, roughly 50% detected once. Peripheral blood samples of around 9.3 milliliters were drawn from each donor. Sequenced: blood. This receptor was identified in a man aged 55 to 69 in good health.

CDR3 residues: CASSPRDSREMNTEAFF. In nucleotides, the CDR3 is TGCGCCAGCAGCCCCCGGGACAGCCGGGAAATGAACACTGAAGCTTTCTTT. The rearrangement links TRBV5-1 to TRBJ1-1; 7 nucleotides line up with TRBD1. This CDR3 has 17 amino acids. Germline trimming cut 4 bases from V and 0 bases from J; bases unmatched to any gene: 12. Germline lookup yields CDR1 SGHRS and CDR2 YFSETQ.